The 32 T cell receptor beta chains below come from one sample, sequenced in a study of cytomegalovirus exposure and HLA in healthy donors. Amplification used 60 Vbeta primers and 13 Jbeta primers. The table came from immunoSEQ multiplex PCR; TCRdb's copy has only in-frame clones and leaves some out. The sample yields about 120,000 clones, around 74% seen once. The material sequenced was PBMCs. The source of these receptors is a man aged 55 to 70 in good health and CMV-seropositive.

This rearrangement joins TRBV18 to TRBJ2-7; 9 bases fit TRBD1. This CDR3 region has 13 residues. The trim removed 5 bases at V and 5 bases at J, leaving 4 bases unmatched. In germline, CDR1 is KGHSH, CDR2 LQKENI. The CDR3 DNA is TGTGCCAGCTCATGCTGGACAGGGGACGAGCAGTACTTC. As protein: CASSCWTGDEQYF.

This clone was detected a few times. This sequence joins TRBV5-1 and TRBJ2-7; 8 nucleotides align to TRBD2. Unmatched junction bases numbered 14, after V lost 3 bases and J lost 6 bases. In germline, CDR1 is SGHRS, CDR2 YFSETQ. The CDR3 extends over 16 amino acids. This CDR3 reads CASSWAWSGSAGEQYF. Here the CDR3 DNA reads TGCGCCAGCAGCTGGGCGTGGAGCGGGAGCGCAGGCGAGCAGTACTTC. Together with reference TRBV5-1 and TRBJ2-7, the CDR3 gives the full variable domain: KAGVTQTPRYLIKTRGQQVTLSCSPISGHRSVSWYQQTPGQGLQFLFEYFSETQRNKGNFPGRFSGRQFSNSRSEMNVSTLELGDSALYLCASSWAWSGSAGEQYFGPGTRLTVT.

The chain carries TRBV7-9 and TRBJ2-3; TRBD2 agrees at 7 bases. V lost 5 bases to trimming and J lost 5 bases; unmatched junction nucleotides: 16. The V gene's germline CDR1 is SEHNR and CDR2 FQNEAQ (reference sequence). The CDR3 covers 17 residues. Written as DNA, the CDR3 is TGTGCCAGCAGCCCTACTAGTTTCCGGGGGGTCGGAGATACGCAGTATTTT. Translating it yields CASSPTSFRGVGDTQYF.

The chain joins TRBV7-8 to TRBJ1-3, with D possibly TRBD1 on 6 matching bases. Looked up from germline, CDR1 is SGHVS and CDR2 is FQNEAQ. V gave up 3 bases and J gave up 0 bases, with 12 bases separating them. The CDR3 extends over 16 amino acids. The CDR3 DNA reads as TGTGCCAGCAGCTTTCACAGGGATATCTCTGGAAACACCATATATTTT. Amino acids: CASSFHRDISGNTIYF.

The chain is built from TRBV18 and TRBJ2-2; 9 bases are shared with TRBD1. The germline V gene has CDR1 KGHSH and CDR2 LQKENI. Losses at the gene ends were 2 bases for V and 3 bases for J; bases not matched to a gene: 4. The CDR3 spans 16 residues. CDR3 DNA: TGTGCCAGCTCACCAGGGACAGGGTCGGACACCGGGGAGCTGTTTTTT. This codes for CASSPGTGSDTGELFF.

The CDR3 region has the DNA TGTGCCAGTAGTATAGAAGGGAGGAACACTGAAGCTTTCTTT. It is translated as CASSIEGRNTEAFF. The gene calls are TRBV19 and TRBJ1-1, with D unclear. The ends were cut back, 0 bases at V and 1 base at J, with 6 bases in the middle. This CDR3 contains 14 residues. Germline loops: CDR1 LNHDA, CDR2 SQIVND (reference sequence).

This chain joins TRBV28 and TRBJ2-7, with 12 bases that match TRBD2. Germline-derived CDR1 and CDR2 are MDHEN and SYDVKM. Unmatched junction bases numbered 6, after V lost 4 bases and J lost 2 bases. This CDR3 comprises 16 residues. The CDR3 DNA sequence: TGTGCCAGCAGTTCCCGGCTAGCGGGAGGGCCCTACGAGCAGTACTTC. Protein product: CASSSRLAGGPYEQYF.

The V gene is TRBV28, the J gene TRBJ1-4; D is possibly TRBD1 (5 bases). The CDR3 loop spans 19 amino acids. V was trimmed by 2 bases and J by 0 bases, leaving 19 bases between them. Germline assignment: CDR1 MDHEN and CDR2 SYDVKM. The chain's CDR3 is CASSLAPEGWTSTNEKLFF. The CDR3 bases are TGTGCCAGCAGTTTAGCCCCGGAGGGGTGGACCTCAACTAATGAAAAACTGTTTTTT.

This clone is a singleton in its sample. The chain employs TRBV27 and TRBJ1-4; no reliable D call. The V gene's germline CDR1 is MNHEY and CDR2 SMNVEV (reference sequence). The CDR3 is made up of 15 amino acids. The V end was cut by 1 base, the J end by 7 bases, with 13 bases between. In nucleotides, the CDR3 is TGTGCCAGCAGTTTATTGGCGGGGTGGGGTGAAAAACTGTTTTTT. Protein sequence: CASSLLAGWGEKLFF.

This clone came up a few times. The V gene is TRBV6-1, the J gene TRBJ2-5; 7 bases are a match to TRBD2. This CDR3 is 15 amino acids long. V gave up 2 bases and J gave up 5 bases; unmatched junction bases: 8. Germline values: CDR1 MNHNS, CDR2 SASEGT. Written as DNA, the CDR3 is TGTGCCAGCAGTGAAACCCCCAGGGAGGGGGAGACCCAGTACTTC. Translated, it gives CASSETPREGETQYF.

The chain joins TRBV5-1 to TRBJ1-1, with a tentative D call TRBD1 (5 bases). Trimming shortened V by 0 bases and J by 10 bases, and 13 bases separated the two germline ends. Germline V gene data show CDR1 as SGHRS and CDR2 as YFSETQ. The CDR3 loop spans 13 amino acids. DNA of the CDR3: TGCGCCAGCAGCTTGGCCGGCAGGGCAGGAGCTTTCTTT. As protein: CASSLAGRAGAFF.

The chain employs TRBV6-1 and TRBJ2-1; TRBD2 matches 11 bases. The CDR3 extends over 16 amino acids. V was pared by 3 bases and J by 6 bases, with 7 bases of the junction left unmatched. Per germline, CDR1 MNHNS and CDR2 SASEGT. The chain's CDR3 is CASSELGLAAPNEQFF. The CDR3 coding sequence is TGTGCCAGCAGTGAGTTGGGACTAGCGGCGCCCAATGAGCAGTTCTTC.

This clone turned up a few times. The chain has TRBV9 and TRBJ1-3; 10 positions agree with TRBD1. The CDR3 has 15 amino acids. In germline, CDR1 is SGDLS, CDR2 YYNGEE. Germline trimming cut 4 bases from V and 4 bases from J; bases unmatched to any gene: 5. The CDR3 loop reads CASSSGTGAGNTIYF. The DNA for the CDR3 is TGTGCCAGCAGCTCCGGGACAGGGGCGGGAAACACCATATATTTT.

This chain uses TRBV29-1 with TRBJ1-2; 9 positions agree with TRBD1. V was clipped by 7 bases and J by 4 bases; unmatched bases: 7. The CDR3 loop spans 13 amino acids. Germline V gene data show CDR1 as SQVTM and CDR2 as ANQGSEA. The DNA of the CDR3 is TGCAGCGCGGGTACAGGGGGCGGCTATGGCTACACCTTC. It encodes CSAGTGGGYGYTF.

The chain joins TRBV7-3 to TRBJ2-2, with D perhaps matching TRBD2 (6 bases). CDR1 SGHTA and CDR2 FQGTGA come from the germline V gene. The CDR3 contains 16 residues. The V and J ends lost 5 bases and 2 bases respectively, with 15 bases between them. CDR3 residues: CASSPRDFRNTGELFF. In DNA, the CDR3 is TGTGCCAGCAGCCCTCGGGACTTTCGAAACACCGGGGAGCTGTTTTTT.

The genes are TRBV7-6 and TRBJ2-2; 7 bases are shared with TRBD2. V shed 6 bases and J 3 bases; nucleotides not matched to a gene: 7. Germline CDR1 is SGHVS and CDR2 is FNYEAQ. This CDR3 is 15 amino acids long. The CDR3 coding sequence is TGTGCCAGCAGGGTAGCTGCGGGGGACACCGGGGAGCTGTTTTTT. It codes for CASRVAAGDTGELFF.

This clone was seen only once. This rearrangement joins TRBV6-4 to TRBJ2-1, with D maybe TRBD1 (5 bases). The V end was cut by 2 bases, the J end by 7 bases, with 18 bases between. CDR1 is MRHNA, CDR2 SNTAGT, per germline. CDR3 length equals 16 residues. Here the CDR3 DNA reads TGTGCCAGCAGTGACCCCCCTGCCGCGGCAGGGAATGAGCAGTTCTTC. It codes for CASSDPPAAAGNEQFF.

The CDR3 loop is CASTWTGRAYEQYF. The DNA for the CDR3 is TGTGCCAGCACCTGGACAGGCCGCGCCTACGAGCAGTACTTC. The genes are TRBV5-6 and TRBJ2-7; 7 bases align to TRBD1. Trimming cost V 6 bases and J 2 bases; bases outside gene matches: 8. This CDR3 comprises 14 residues. Germline CDR1 reads SGHDT; CDR2 reads YYEEEE. Drawing the rest from reference TRBV5-6 and TRBJ2-7, the complete variable domain is DAGVTQSPTHLIKTRGQQVTLRCSPKSGHDTVSWYQQALGQGPQFIFQYYEEEERQRGNFPDRFSGHQFPNYSSELNVNALLLGDSALYLCASTWTGRAYEQYFGPGTRLTVT.

A few counts support this clone. The chain joins TRBV30 to TRBJ2-7, with TRBD2 matching 8 bases. The CDR3 runs 15 residues. Per germline, CDR1 GTSNPN and CDR2 SVGIG (reference sequence). The junction had 7 bases not matched to a gene; V was cut back by 2 bases and J by 1 base. The CDR3 here is CAWSPQRGLSYEQYF. The CDR3 DNA reads TGTGCCTGGAGTCCCCAGCGGGGGTTATCCTACGAGCAGTACTTC.

The J gene is TRBJ2-1, the V gene TRBV6-1; 10 positions agree with TRBD2. With 5 bases clipped from V and 7 bases from J, the junction kept 8 bases outside the gene matches. The CDR3 is 15 amino acids. The germline CDR1 and CDR2 sequences are MNHNS and SASEGT. Here the CDR3 DNA reads TGTGCCAGCAGTCATCTAGCGGGAGATAAGAATGAGCAGTTCTTC. This translates into CASSHLAGDKNEQFF.

V gene TRBV5-1 combines with J gene TRBJ2-5, with D tentatively TRBD1 (6 bases). Germline lookup yields CDR1 SGHRS and CDR2 YFSETQ. V was cut by 7 bases and J by 4 bases, with 14 bases left in between. This CDR3 is 13 amino acids long. CDR3 loop: CASGGSWAETQYF. The CDR3 nucleotides are TGCGCCAGCGGGGGCTCCTGGGCAGAGACCCAGTACTTC.

This clone was seen only a few times. The chain recombines TRBV15 with TRBJ1-4; possibly TRBD1 for D (5 bases). The CDR3 has 16 amino acids. V was trimmed by 4 bases and J by 8 bases, leaving 20 bases between them. Germline V gene lookup returns CDR1 LNHNV and CDR2 YYDKDF (reference sequence). CDR3 amino acids: CATSKLGSGGGEKLFF. CDR3 DNA sequence: TGTGCCACCAGCAAATTGGGATCGGGGGGTGGCGAAAAACTGTTTTTT.

The chain employs TRBV7-6 and TRBJ2-5; D might be TRBD1 (5 bases). Trimming stripped 7 bases from V and 2 bases from J, with 17 bases between. Germline V gene lookup returns CDR1 SGHVS and CDR2 FNYEAQ. The CDR3 totals 15 residues. Here the CDR3 DNA reads TGTGCCAGCAACTGGGGCAGCTTGACACAAGAGACCCAGTACTTC. This gives the protein CASNWGSLTQETQYF.

The chain uses TRBV6-1 and TRBJ2-1; TRBD2 aligns across 16 bases. The CDR3 is made up of 15 amino acids. After removal of 5 bases from V and 14 bases from J, the junction contained 9 bases not matched to a gene. Per germline, CDR1 MNHNS and CDR2 SASEGT. The chain's CDR3 is CASSPGTSGRALEFF. As DNA, the CDR3 is TGTGCCAGCAGTCCCGGGACTAGCGGGAGGGCCTTGGAGTTCTTC.

This chain links TRBV28 with TRBJ1-2; D ambiguous. V was clipped by 6 bases and J by 8 bases, with 25 bases between them. This CDR3 spans 16 amino acids. The germline gives CDR1 MDHEN, CDR2 SYDVKM. This CDR3 is CASSQPGRTRRWGYTF. The CDR3 nucleotides are TGTGCCAGCAGCCAACCAGGACGGACTCGGCGTTGGGGCTACACCTTC.

The chain carries TRBV5-4 and TRBJ1-6; D is unclear. The V and J ends lost 2 bases and 10 bases respectively, with 16 bases between them. Germline lookup yields CDR1 SGHNT and CDR2 YYREEE (reference sequence). The CDR3 spans 15 residues. CDR3 loop: CASSFEWTEGSPLHF. The CDR3 DNA follows: TGTGCCAGCAGCTTTGAGTGGACGGAGGGCTCACCCCTCCACTTT. Full variable domain (outside the CDR3, taken from reference TRBV5-4 and TRBJ1-6): ETGVTQSPTHLIKTRGQQVTLRCSSQSGHNTVSWYQQALGQGPQFIFQYYREEENGRGNFPPRFSGLQFPNYSSELNVNALELDDSALYLCASSFEWTEGSPLHFGNGTRLTVT.

This chain links TRBV27 with TRBJ1-4; D remains unclear. V dropped 6 bases and J dropped 8 bases, with 13 bases sitting between them. The CDR3 spans 13 residues. Germline V gene lookup returns CDR1 MNHEY and CDR2 SMNVEV (reference sequence). This CDR3 reads CASRGDSEEKLFF. In nucleotides, the CDR3 is TGTGCCAGCAGGGGCGATTCGGAAGAAAAACTGTTTTTT.

V is TRBV7-2 and J is TRBJ1-2, with TRBD1 matching over 12 bases. Germline V gene data show CDR1 as SGHTA and CDR2 as FQGNSA. V was clipped by 1 base and J by 5 bases; unmatched bases: 5. This CDR3 spans 16 amino acids. CDR3 sequence: CASSLGGQGARYGYTF. CDR3 DNA: TGTGCCAGCAGCTTAGGGGGACAGGGGGCAAGATATGGCTACACCTTC.

V is TRBV2 and J is TRBJ2-7; TRBD1 might be the D (5 bases). The CDR3 extends over 13 amino acids. V was shortened by 0 bases and J by 10 bases, with 13 bases between the two germline ends. CDR1 is SNHLY and CDR2 is FYNNEI in the germline V gene. The DNA for the CDR3 is TGTGCCAGCAGTGAAGCGCAGGGTAGCCTACAGTACTTC. This codes for CASSEAQGSLQYF. Combining the CDR3 with reference TRBV2 and TRBJ2-7 gives the whole variable domain EPEVTQTPSHQVTQMGQEVILRCVPISNHLYFYWYRQILGQKVEFLVSFYNNEISEKSEIFDDQFSVERPDGSNFTLKIRSTKLEDSAMYFCASSEAQGSLQYFGPGTRLTVT.

This clone showed up just once. The genes are TRBV28 and TRBJ1-2; D is perhaps TRBD1 (6 bases). With 10 bases removed from V and 0 bases from J, the gap between germline ends came to 15 bases. The CDR3 totals 14 residues. In germline, CDR1 is MDHEN, CDR2 SYDVKM. This chain's CDR3 is CATPGGASNYGYTF. The CDR3 DNA reads as TGTGCCACTCCGGGGGGGGCCTCTAACTATGGCTACACCTTC.

This clone was seen a single time. The chain links TRBV19 to TRBJ1-6; a weak D match, TRBD1 (6 bases). V lost 2 bases, J lost 14 bases, and 13 bases lay in between. Germline CDR1 and CDR2: LNHDA and SQIVND (reference sequence). The CDR3 length is 13 residues. The CDR3 region is CASSIQRGAALHF. Written as DNA, the CDR3 is TGTGCCAGTAGTATACAGCGGGGGGCAGCCCTCCACTTT. The whole variable domain, remainder taken from reference TRBV19 and TRBJ1-6, is DGGITQSPKYLFRKEGQNVTLSCEQNLNHDAMYWYRQDPGQGLRLIYYSQIVNDFQKGDIAEGYSVSREKKESFPLTVTSAQKNPTAFYLCASSIQRGAALHFGNGTRLTVT.

The chain links TRBV30 to TRBJ1-6; perhaps TRBD1 as D (5 bases). Trimming removed 4 bases at V and 8 bases at J, with 24 bases between. This CDR3 has 17 amino acids. Germline V gene data show CDR1 as GTSNPN and CDR2 as SVGIG (reference sequence). The CDR3 DNA reads TGTGCCTGGATGGGAGGATATAGTCAGGGAGGGGATTCACCCCTCCACTTT. Protein: CAWMGGYSQGGDSPLHF.